Following are 27 T cell receptor beta chains from one sample sequenced in a study of monozygotic twins with inflammatory bowel disease. TCRdb reprocessed the 5' RACE reads, keeping one entry per CDR3 protein, no DNA. Its clone listing holds around 410,000 distinct CDR3 sequences. Material for sequencing was blood. These TCRs come from a human donor with ulcerative colitis or Crohn's disease, or a healthy co-twin of an affected twin (not recorded which).

The chain employs TRBV9 and TRBJ2-7. There are 14 residues in the CDR3. Germline assignment: CDR1 SGDLS and CDR2 YYNGEE. The CDR3 here is CASSVELGMGEQYF.

The V call is TRBV20-1, the J call TRBJ2-1; the D gene TCRdb calls, TRBD2, cannot be checked with no DNA. The CDR3 is 14 residues long. Germline CDR1 is DFQATT and CDR2 is SNEGSKA (reference sequence). The CDR3 loop reads CSARRGLAVGEQFF.

The rearrangement joins TRBV5-6 to TRBJ1-2; TCRdb's D call, TRBD1, is unchecked because there is no DNA. The V gene's germline CDR1 is SGHDT and CDR2 YYEEEE. This CDR3 has 15 residues. CDR3 protein: CASSTGGRRSYGYTF.

V gene TRBV4-3 combines with J gene TRBJ2-1; there is no DNA to check the TCRdb D call of TRBD2. The CDR3 loop spans 16 amino acids. CDR1 is LGHNA and CDR2 is YSLEER in the germline V gene. CDR3 region: CASSQDWVASYNEQFF.

V usage is TRBV7-9 and J usage is TRBJ2-1; TCRdb picks TRBD1, but there is no DNA to check that call. The CDR3 has 11 amino acids. The germline gives CDR1 SEHNR, CDR2 FQNEAQ (reference sequence). CDR3 sequence reads: CASSPLTEQFF. Full variable domain (outside the CDR3, taken from reference TRBV7-9 and TRBJ2-1): DTGVSQNPRHKITKRGQNVTFRCDPISEHNRLYWYRQTLGQGPEFLTYFQNEAQLEKSRLLSDRFSAERPKGSFSTLEIQRTEQGDSAMYLCASSPLTEQFFGPGTRLTVL.

CDR3 residues: CASRHRTNKSYGYTF. The chain carries TRBV2 and TRBJ1-2; TCRdb's D call of TRBD1 is untestable without DNA. Germline values: CDR1 SNHLY, CDR2 FYNNEI. The CDR3 totals 15 residues.

This chain uses TRBV29-1 with TRBJ2-1; as DNA is missing, the TRBD1 call by TCRdb cannot be tested. Germline loops: CDR1 SQVTM, CDR2 ANQGSEA. The CDR3 runs 13 residues. CDR3 in amino acids: CSVEAVGGGEQFF.

This sequence joins TRBV20-1 and TRBJ1-5; TCRdb indicates TRBD1, and absent DNA this call remains unverified. The CDR3 consists of 14 residues. Germline V gene sequence: CDR1 DFQATT, CDR2 SNEGSKA (reference sequence). CDR3 region: CSAIRVQSNQPQHF.

CDR3 in amino acids: CASSQTSYTEAFF. This rearrangement joins TRBV3-1 to TRBJ1-1. Per germline, CDR1 LGHDT and CDR2 YNNKEL (reference sequence). The CDR3 runs to 13 residues.

The chain is built from TRBV28 and TRBJ2-1; TCRdb picks TRBD2, but there is no DNA to check that call. The CDR3 is made up of 12 amino acids. Looked up from germline, CDR1 is MDHEN and CDR2 is SYDVKM. The CDR3 sequence is CASSPPWYEQFF.

The V and J genes are TRBV12-3 or TRBV12-4 and TRBJ2-7; TCRdb selects TRBD2, and the lack of DNA leaves this call unchecked. The CDR3 runs 15 residues. The CDR3 protein is CASSPRLAGPFEQYF.

V is TRBV11-2 and J is TRBJ2-4; the TCRdb D gene call, TRBD2, has no DNA to confirm it. The CDR3 extends over 17 amino acids. In germline, CDR1 is SGHAT, CDR2 FQNNGV. This CDR3 is CASSSTVTSGPKNMQYF.

V and J are TRBV5-1 and TRBJ1-1. This CDR3 has 16 residues. CDR1 and CDR2 (germline): SGHRS, YFSETQ. The CDR3 region is CASSFRVSGENTEAFF.

This chain uses TRBV30 with TRBJ1-4; TCRdb's D call of TRBD1 is untestable without DNA. From germline, CDR1 is GTSNPN and CDR2 SVGIG (reference sequence). The CDR3 extends over 13 amino acids. CDR3 residues: CAWSPGWGEKLFF.

The V call is TRBV29-1, the J call TRBJ2-2. CDR3 length: 14 amino acids. The germline V gene encodes CDR1 SQVTM and CDR2 ANQGSEA. CDR3 protein: CSVDPTGNTGELFF.

The J gene is TRBJ2-3, the V gene TRBV28; TCRdb indicates TRBD2, and absent DNA this call remains unverified. CDR3 length: 15 residues. In germline, CDR1 is MDHEN, CDR2 SYDVKM. This CDR3 reads CASRATSGRGDTQYF.

The chain uses TRBV4-1 and TRBJ2-7; TCRdb selects TRBD2, and the lack of DNA leaves this call unchecked. Germline CDR1 MGHRA, CDR2 YSYEKL. This CDR3 is 17 amino acids long. CDR3 residues: CASSQEGTSGGVREQYF.

The chain employs TRBV7-2 and TRBJ2-2; there is no DNA to check the TCRdb D call of TRBD2. Germline V gene lookup returns CDR1 SGHTA and CDR2 FQGNSA. The length of the CDR3 is 16 residues. This CDR3 reads CASSPGWDYITGELFF.

J is TRBJ2-5 and V is TRBV20-1; TCRdb names TRBD1, which stays unverified in the absence of DNA. CDR3 length: 16 residues. In germline, CDR1 is DFQATT, CDR2 SNEGSKA (reference sequence). CDR3 loop: CSARNLAGADQETQYF.

The chain uses TRBV7-2 and TRBJ2-7; the D call of TRBD1 rests on TCRdb alone, since no DNA is present to check it. In germline, CDR1 is SGHTA, CDR2 FQGNSA. CDR3 length equals 13 residues. The CDR3 reads CASSAGRTYEQYF.

The chain uses TRBV20-1 and TRBJ2-1; TCRdb indicates TRBD2, and absent DNA this call remains unverified. Germline V CDR1 and CDR2: DFQATT, SNEGSKA (reference sequence). This CDR3 region has 14 residues. The CDR3 protein is CSARLVTSRNEQFF.

This chain links TRBV20-1 with TRBJ2-3; TCRdb returns TRBD2, unconfirmable since there is no DNA. CDR1 DFQATT and CDR2 SNEGSKA come from the germline V gene (reference sequence). This CDR3 spans 17 amino acids. The CDR3 here is CSARDLFTSGTTDTQYF.

The chain recombines TRBV20-1 with TRBJ2-3; absent DNA, TCRdb's TRBD2 call cannot be checked. The CDR3 is 14 residues long. Looked up from germline, CDR1 is DFQATT and CDR2 is SNEGSKA (reference sequence). CDR3 sequence reads: CSVRTSGRSDTQYF.

The CDR3 sequence: CASSPVGTSGTEEQFF. The chain joins TRBV7-8 to TRBJ2-1; the D call of TRBD2 rests on TCRdb alone, since no DNA is present to check it. The CDR3 length is 16 residues. Germline V lookup: CDR1 SGHVS, CDR2 FQNEAQ.

The genes are TRBV20-1 and TRBJ2-7; no DNA is available, so the TRBD2 call from TCRdb remains unchecked. Germline V lookup: CDR1 DFQATT, CDR2 SNEGSKA (reference sequence). The CDR3 totals 15 residues. Here the CDR3 reads CSCDLRVAGSYEQYF.

The genes are TRBV20-1 and TRBJ2-7; TCRdb returns TRBD2, unconfirmable since there is no DNA. Germline V lookup: CDR1 DFQATT, CDR2 SNEGSKA (reference sequence). This CDR3 spans 16 amino acids. The CDR3: CSARRPTSGISYEQYF.

The chain carries TRBV6-5 and TRBJ2-5. The CDR3 is 17 residues long. Germline-derived CDR1 and CDR2 are MNHEY and SVGAGI. This chain's CDR3 is CASRSWPVRLGQETQYF.